This passage covers 18 T cell receptor beta chains from one sample sequenced in a study of blood T cell repertoires in COVID-19. TCRdb keeps only in-frame clones here, not all; method: immunoSEQ multiplex PCR. The sample has roughly 500,000 clones; less than 90% are singletons. The sequenced material came from PBMCs or T cells enriched from blood (not recorded which). The receptors here all came from a woman aged 55-70 years who had recovered from COVID-19.

The genes are TRBV6-5 and TRBJ2-2; D uncertain. Germline V gives CDR1 MNHEY, CDR2 SVGAGI. There are 13 residues in the CDR3. Trimming pared 6 bases from V and 3 bases from J, leaving 8 bases between. The CDR3 loop reads CASRKSDTGELFF. CDR3 sequence (DNA): TGTGCCAGCAGGAAATCGGACACCGGGGAGCTGTTTTTT.

The rearrangement links TRBV27 to TRBJ2-7; 9 bases line up with TRBD1. CDR1 and CDR2 from the germline V gene are MNHEY and SMNVEV (reference sequence). V was clipped by 3 bases and J by 12 bases; unmatched bases: 18. This CDR3 comprises 16 residues. The CDR3 DNA reads TGTGCCAGCAGTTTGGCCTACAGGGGGCGATGGCCTGGTCGGTACGTC. This translates into CASSLAYRGRWPGRYV.

The V and J genes are TRBV9 and TRBJ2-2, with a possible D match to TRBD1 (5 bases). This CDR3 has 12 residues. V lost 7 bases to trimming and J lost 4 bases, with 8 bases between them. Germline V gene sequence: CDR1 SGDLS, CDR2 YYNGEE. CDR3 residues: CASADSTGELFF. CDR3 DNA: TGTGCCAGCGCAGACAGCACCGGGGAGCTGTTTTTT. Based on the CDR3 plus reference TRBV9 and TRBJ2-2, the full variable domain is DSGVTQTPKHLITATGQRVTLRCSPRSGDLSVYWYQQSLDQGLQFLIQYYNGEERAKGNILERFSAQQFPDLHSELNLSSLELGDSALYFCASADSTGELFFGEGSRLTVL.

The chain joins TRBV24-1 to TRBJ2-3, with TRBD2 matching over 13 bases. The CDR3 is made up of 18 amino acids. Per the germline V gene, CDR1 is KGHDR and CDR2 is SFDVKD. V lost 6 bases, J lost 1 base, and 9 bases stayed unmatched. The CDR3 DNA reads TGTGCCACCAGTAGGGCCTCCGGGACTAGCGGGGGCACAGATACGCAGTATTTT. Its translation is CATSRASGTSGGTDTQYF.

The chain uses TRBV19 and TRBJ2-6, with TRBD2 as a possible D gene (6 bases). The CDR3 is made up of 16 amino acids. Trimming shortened V by 6 bases and J by 0 bases, and 12 bases separated the two germline ends. Per the germline V gene, CDR1 is LNHDA and CDR2 is SQIVND (reference sequence). This CDR3 is CASRRLGGSGANVLTF. CDR3 bases: TGTGCCAGTAGGCGCCTCGGGGGCTCTGGGGCCAACGTCCTGACTTTC.

This clone was observed a few times. This rearrangement joins TRBV19 to TRBJ1-5; the match to TRBD1 covers 10 bases. CDR3 length equals 14 residues. J gave up 7 bases and V 4 bases, and 4 bases lay outside the gene matches. From germline, CDR1 is LNHDA and CDR2 SQIVND (reference sequence). The CDR3 loop reads CASSRQGAVQPQHF. DNA of the CDR3: TGTGCCAGTAGTAGACAGGGGGCCGTACAGCCCCAGCATTTT.

The chain couples TRBV27 to TRBJ1-2; 7 bases are a match to TRBD1. The V gene's germline CDR1 is MNHEY and CDR2 SMNVEV (reference sequence). The CDR3 sequence is 13 residues long. J lost 4 bases, V lost 8 bases, and 7 bases had no gene match. The CDR3 is CASGLQGSYGYTF. CDR3 DNA sequence: TGTGCCAGCGGCTTACAGGGGTCCTATGGCTACACCTTC.

The chain is built from TRBV9 and TRBJ1-3; D is uncertain. Between the trimmed V and J ends, which lost 3 bases and 0 bases, there was a span of 7 bases. This CDR3 has 14 amino acids. Germline V gene sequence: CDR1 SGDLS, CDR2 YYNGEE. The chain's CDR3 is CASSAVFSGNTIYF. In DNA, the CDR3 is TGTGCCAGCAGCGCAGTGTTCTCTGGAAACACCATATATTTT.

This rearrangement joins TRBV7-6 to TRBJ2-7; TRBD1 aligns across 10 bases. CDR3 length: 15 residues. Trimming took 5 bases from V and 0 from J; bases not matched to a gene: 4. CDR1 is SGHVS and CDR2 is FNYEAQ in the germline V gene. The CDR3 DNA sequence: TGTGCCAGCAGCCGGGACAGGGGACTCTCCTACGAGCAGTACTTC. Protein product: CASSRDRGLSYEQYF.

V is TRBV4-2 and J is TRBJ1-1; D is perhaps TRBD1 (5 bases). Per the germline V gene, CDR1 is LGHNA and CDR2 is YNFKEQ. This CDR3 is built from 16 residues. Between the trimmed V and J ends, which lost 1 base and 4 bases, there was a span of 16 bases. In DNA form, the CDR3 reads TGTGCCAGCAGCCAAGGTCCCGCGGGGCCGGGCACTGAAGCTTTCTTT. It encodes CASSQGPAGPGTEAFF.

The genes are TRBV7-2 and TRBJ1-1, with 11 bases identical to TRBD1. The CDR3 is made up of 15 amino acids. CDR1 and CDR2 from the germline V gene are SGHTA and FQGNSA. Losses at the gene ends were 3 bases for V and 4 bases for J; bases not matched to a gene: 4. The CDR3 sequence is CASSFSGTGGTEAFF. DNA of the CDR3: TGTGCCAGCAGCTTTTCCGGGACAGGGGGCACTGAAGCTTTCTTT.

The chain recombines TRBV6-5 with TRBJ1-2, with 8 nucleotides matching TRBD1. CDR1 MNHEY and CDR2 SVGAGI come from the germline V gene. Trimming cost V 7 bases and J 8 bases; bases outside gene matches: 3. This CDR3 has 11 residues. CDR3 sequence: CASTGGLGYTF. CDR3 in DNA: TGTGCCAGCACAGGGGGCTTAGGCTACACCTTC.

This chain connects TRBV2 to TRBJ1-2, with 11 bases that match TRBD1. The ends lost 3 bases at V and 5 bases at J; junction bases unmatched: 5. Germline V gives CDR1 SNHLY, CDR2 FYNNEI. CDR3 length equals 15 residues. The CDR3, as DNA: TGTGCCAGCAGTGAGATGGGACAGGGGGATTATGGCTACACCTTC. Protein: CASSEMGQGDYGYTF. Combining the CDR3 with reference TRBV2 and TRBJ1-2 gives the whole variable domain EPEVTQTPSHQVTQMGQEVILRCVPISNHLYFYWYRQILGQKVEFLVSFYNNEISEKSEIFDDQFSVERPDGSNFTLKIRSTKLEDSAMYFCASSEMGQGDYGYTFGSGTRLTVV.

The V and J genes are TRBV24-1 and TRBJ1-5, with TRBD1 as a possible D gene (5 bases). Germline-derived CDR1 and CDR2 are KGHDR and SFDVKD. This CDR3 is built from 13 residues. Trimming cost V 5 bases and J 9 bases, with 13 bases left between them. Written as DNA, the CDR3 is TGTGCCACCAGTGGAAGGGGCGCAGGGCCCCAGCATTTT. Amino acids: CATSGRGAGPQHF.

The chain links TRBV5-1 to TRBJ2-2; D not certain. CDR3 size: 13 residues. Per germline, CDR1 SGHRS and CDR2 YFSETQ. Trimming pared 1 base from V and 7 bases from J, leaving 8 bases between. The CDR3 bases are TGCGCCAGCAGCTTGAACAGCCTCGGGGAGCTGTTTTTT. This translates into CASSLNSLGELFF.

This clone was found once. The chain employs TRBV9 and TRBJ1-5, with 9 bases identical to TRBD1. V shed 4 bases and J 11 bases; nucleotides not matched to a gene: 10. This CDR3 has 14 amino acids. The germline V gene has CDR1 SGDLS and CDR2 YYNGEE. The CDR3 reads CASSPGQGHLAQHF. CDR3 bases: TGTGCCAGCAGCCCGGGACAGGGCCACCTGGCCCAGCATTTT.

This clone was counted a few times. V and J are TRBV5-1 and TRBJ1-1; D is perhaps TRBD1 (5 bases). The CDR3 has 15 amino acids. V was trimmed by 0 bases and J by 8 bases, leaving 17 bases between them. Germline CDR1 reads SGHRS; CDR2 reads YFSETQ. CDR3 coding DNA: TGCGCCAGCAGCTTGGATTGGGGCTCGCGCCTCGAAGCTTTCTTT. This codes for CASSLDWGSRLEAFF.

In regard to this clone: In the same sample, other DNA sequences code for this CDR3. This sequence joins TRBV11-2 and TRBJ1-2; D call uncertain. The CDR3 totals 13 residues. Germline V gene data show CDR1 as SGHAT and CDR2 as FQNNGV. The V and J ends lost 1 base and 2 bases respectively, with 5 bases between them. CDR3 region: CASSLGRNYGYTF. The CDR3 DNA reads TGTGCCAGCAGCTTAGGCAGGAACTATGGCTACACCTTC.